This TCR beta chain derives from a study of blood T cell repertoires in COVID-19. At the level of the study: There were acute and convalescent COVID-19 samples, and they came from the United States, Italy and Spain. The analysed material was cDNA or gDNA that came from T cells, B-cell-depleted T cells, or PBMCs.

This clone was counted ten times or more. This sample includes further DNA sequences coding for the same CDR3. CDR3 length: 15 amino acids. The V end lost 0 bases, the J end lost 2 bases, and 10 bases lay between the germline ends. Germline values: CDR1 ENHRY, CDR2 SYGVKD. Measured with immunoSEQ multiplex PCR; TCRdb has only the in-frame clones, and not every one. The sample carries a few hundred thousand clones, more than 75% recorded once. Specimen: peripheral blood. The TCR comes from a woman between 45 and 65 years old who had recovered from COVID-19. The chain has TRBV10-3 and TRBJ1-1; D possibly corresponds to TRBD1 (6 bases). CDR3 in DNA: TGTGCCATCAGTGAGTCCGGACAGCTAAACACTGAAGCTTTCTTT. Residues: CAISESGQLNTEAFF.